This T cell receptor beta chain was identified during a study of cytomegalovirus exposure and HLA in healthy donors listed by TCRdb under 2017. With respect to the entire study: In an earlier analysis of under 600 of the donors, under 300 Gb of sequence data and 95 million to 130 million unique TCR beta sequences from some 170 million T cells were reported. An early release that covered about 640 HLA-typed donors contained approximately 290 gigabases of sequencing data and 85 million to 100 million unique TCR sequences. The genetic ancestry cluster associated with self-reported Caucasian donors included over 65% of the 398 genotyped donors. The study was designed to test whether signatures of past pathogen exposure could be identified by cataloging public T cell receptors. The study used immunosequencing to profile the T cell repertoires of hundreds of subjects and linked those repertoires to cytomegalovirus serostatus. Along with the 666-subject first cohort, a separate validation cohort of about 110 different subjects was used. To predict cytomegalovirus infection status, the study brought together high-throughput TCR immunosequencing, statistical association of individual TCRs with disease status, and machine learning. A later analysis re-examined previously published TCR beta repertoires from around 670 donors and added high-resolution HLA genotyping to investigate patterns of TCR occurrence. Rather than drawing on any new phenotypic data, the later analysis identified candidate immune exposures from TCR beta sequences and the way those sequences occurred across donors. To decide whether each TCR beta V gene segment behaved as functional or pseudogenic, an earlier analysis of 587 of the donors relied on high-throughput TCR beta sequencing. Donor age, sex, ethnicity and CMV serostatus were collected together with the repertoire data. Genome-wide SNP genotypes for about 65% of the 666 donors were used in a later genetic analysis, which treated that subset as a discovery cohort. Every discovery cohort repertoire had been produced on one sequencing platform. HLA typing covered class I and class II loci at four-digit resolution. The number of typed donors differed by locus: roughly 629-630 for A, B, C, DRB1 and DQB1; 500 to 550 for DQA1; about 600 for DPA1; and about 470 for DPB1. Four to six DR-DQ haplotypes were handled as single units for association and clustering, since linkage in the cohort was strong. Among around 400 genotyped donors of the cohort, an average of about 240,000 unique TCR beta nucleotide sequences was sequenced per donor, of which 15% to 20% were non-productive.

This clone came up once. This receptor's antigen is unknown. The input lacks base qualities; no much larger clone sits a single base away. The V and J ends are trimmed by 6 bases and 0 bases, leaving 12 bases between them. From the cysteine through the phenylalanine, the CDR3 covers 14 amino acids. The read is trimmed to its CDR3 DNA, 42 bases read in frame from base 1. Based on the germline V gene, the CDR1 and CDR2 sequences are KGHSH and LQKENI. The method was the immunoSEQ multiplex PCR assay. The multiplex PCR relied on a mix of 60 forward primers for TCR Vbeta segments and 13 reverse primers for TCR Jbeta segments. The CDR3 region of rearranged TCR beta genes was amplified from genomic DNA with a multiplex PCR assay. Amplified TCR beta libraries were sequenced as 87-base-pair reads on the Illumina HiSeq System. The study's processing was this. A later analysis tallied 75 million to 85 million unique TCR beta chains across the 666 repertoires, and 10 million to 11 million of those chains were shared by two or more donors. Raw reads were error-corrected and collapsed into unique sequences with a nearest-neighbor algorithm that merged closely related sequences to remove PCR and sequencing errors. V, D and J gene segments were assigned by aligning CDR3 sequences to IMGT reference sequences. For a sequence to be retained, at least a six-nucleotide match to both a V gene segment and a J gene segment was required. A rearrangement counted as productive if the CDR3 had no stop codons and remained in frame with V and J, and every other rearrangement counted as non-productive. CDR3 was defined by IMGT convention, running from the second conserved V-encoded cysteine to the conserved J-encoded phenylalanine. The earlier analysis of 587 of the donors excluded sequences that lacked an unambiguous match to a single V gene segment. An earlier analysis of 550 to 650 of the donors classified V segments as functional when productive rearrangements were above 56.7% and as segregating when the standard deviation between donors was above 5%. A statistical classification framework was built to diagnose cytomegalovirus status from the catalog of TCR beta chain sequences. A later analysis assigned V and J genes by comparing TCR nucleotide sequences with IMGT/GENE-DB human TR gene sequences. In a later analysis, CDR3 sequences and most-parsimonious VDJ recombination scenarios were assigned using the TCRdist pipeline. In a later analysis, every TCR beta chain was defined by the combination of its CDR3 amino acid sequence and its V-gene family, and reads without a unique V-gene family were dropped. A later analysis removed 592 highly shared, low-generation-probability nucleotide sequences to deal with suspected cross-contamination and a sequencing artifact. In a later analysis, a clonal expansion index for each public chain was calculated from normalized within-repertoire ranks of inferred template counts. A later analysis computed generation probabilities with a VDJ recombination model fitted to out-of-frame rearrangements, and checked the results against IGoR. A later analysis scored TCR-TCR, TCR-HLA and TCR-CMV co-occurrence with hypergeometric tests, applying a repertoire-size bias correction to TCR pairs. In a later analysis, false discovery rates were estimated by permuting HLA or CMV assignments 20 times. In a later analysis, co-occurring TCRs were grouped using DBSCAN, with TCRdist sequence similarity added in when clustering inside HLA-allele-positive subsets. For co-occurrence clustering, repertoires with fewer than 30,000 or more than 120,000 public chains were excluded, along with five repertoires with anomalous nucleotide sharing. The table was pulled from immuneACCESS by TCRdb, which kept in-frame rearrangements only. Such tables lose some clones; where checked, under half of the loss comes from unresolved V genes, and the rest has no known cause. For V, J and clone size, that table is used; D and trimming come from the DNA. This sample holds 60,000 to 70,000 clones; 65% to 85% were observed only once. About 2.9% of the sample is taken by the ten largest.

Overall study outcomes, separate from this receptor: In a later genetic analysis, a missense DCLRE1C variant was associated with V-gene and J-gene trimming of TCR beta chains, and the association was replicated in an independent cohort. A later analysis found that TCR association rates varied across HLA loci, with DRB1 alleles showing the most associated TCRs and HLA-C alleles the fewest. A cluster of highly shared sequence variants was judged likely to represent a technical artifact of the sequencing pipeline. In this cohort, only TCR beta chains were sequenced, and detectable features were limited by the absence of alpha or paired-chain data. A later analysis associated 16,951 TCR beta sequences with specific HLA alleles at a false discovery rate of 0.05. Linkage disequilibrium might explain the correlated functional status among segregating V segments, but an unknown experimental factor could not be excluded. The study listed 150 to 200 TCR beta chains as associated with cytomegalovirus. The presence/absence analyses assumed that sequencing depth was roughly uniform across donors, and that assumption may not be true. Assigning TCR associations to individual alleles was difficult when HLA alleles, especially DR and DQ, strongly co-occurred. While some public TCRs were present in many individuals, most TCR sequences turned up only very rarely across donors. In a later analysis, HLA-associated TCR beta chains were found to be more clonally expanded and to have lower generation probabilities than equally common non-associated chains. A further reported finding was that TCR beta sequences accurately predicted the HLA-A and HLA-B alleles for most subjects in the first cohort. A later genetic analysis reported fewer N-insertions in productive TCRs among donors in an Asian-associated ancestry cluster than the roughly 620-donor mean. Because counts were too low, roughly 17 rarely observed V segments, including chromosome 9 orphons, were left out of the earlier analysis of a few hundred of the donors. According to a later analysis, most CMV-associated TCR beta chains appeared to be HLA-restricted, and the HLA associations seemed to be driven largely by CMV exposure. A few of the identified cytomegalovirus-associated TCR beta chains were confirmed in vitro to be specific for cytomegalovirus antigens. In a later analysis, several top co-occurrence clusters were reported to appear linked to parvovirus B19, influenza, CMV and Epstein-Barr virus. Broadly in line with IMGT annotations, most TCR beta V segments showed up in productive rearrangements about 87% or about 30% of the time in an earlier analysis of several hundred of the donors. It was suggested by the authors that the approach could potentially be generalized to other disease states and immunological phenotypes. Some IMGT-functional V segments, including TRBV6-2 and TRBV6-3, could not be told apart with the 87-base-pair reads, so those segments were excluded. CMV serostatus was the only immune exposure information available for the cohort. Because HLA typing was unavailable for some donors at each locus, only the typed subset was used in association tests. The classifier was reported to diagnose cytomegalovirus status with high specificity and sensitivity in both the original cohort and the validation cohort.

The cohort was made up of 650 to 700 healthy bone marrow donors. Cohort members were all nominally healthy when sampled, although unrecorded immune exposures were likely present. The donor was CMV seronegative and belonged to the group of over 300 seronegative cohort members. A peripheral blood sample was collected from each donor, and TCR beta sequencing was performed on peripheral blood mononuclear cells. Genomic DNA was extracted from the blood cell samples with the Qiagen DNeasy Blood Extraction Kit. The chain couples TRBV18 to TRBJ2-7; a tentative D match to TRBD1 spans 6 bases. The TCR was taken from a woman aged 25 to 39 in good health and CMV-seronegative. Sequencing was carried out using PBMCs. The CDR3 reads CASSPGQNSYEQYF. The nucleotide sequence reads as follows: TGTGCCAGCTCGCCAGGACAGAACTCCTACGAGCAGTACTTC.